This TCR beta chain was sequenced for a study of Graves' ophthalmopathy and Graves' hyperthyroidism. Study-wide results and caveats: As the model predicted ophthalmopathy progression, it achieved a sensitivity of about 71% and a specificity of about 72%. In blood, most expanded thyroid clonotypes above 0.001 frequency were also detected.

The TCR beta CDR3 regions underwent amplification from RNA transcripts. An initial RT-PCR round employing HTBI primers preceded a second-round multiplex PCR. From the multiplex PCR reads, TCRdb called clonotypes with MiXCR, one entry per CDR3 protein. In the table there are 500,000 to 800,000 distinct CDR3 sequences, roughly 39% of which are singletons. A note on this clonotype: Its antigen is unknown.

A volume of around 9.5 ml of fresh peripheral blood supplied the PBMCs. The CDR3 runs 16 residues. Germline V gene data show CDR1 as KGHDR and CDR2 as SFDVKD. V was clipped by 4 bases and J by 4 bases; unmatched bases: 3. The source material was peripheral blood. This sequence joins TRBV24-1 and TRBJ2-6; 10 positions agree with TRBD2. This sequence was found in an adult man with Graves' ophthalmopathy. The CDR3 DNA follows: TGTGCCACCAGTGACCCGACTAGCGGGGGGGCCAACGTCCTGACTTTC. Residues: CATSDPTSGGANVLTF.